The present TCR beta chain was sequenced within a study of cytomegalovirus exposure and HLA in healthy donors (dated by TCRdb to about 2017). For the study in its entirety: According to an earlier analysis of 587 of the donors, 150 million to 200 million T cells yielded over 90 million unique TCR beta sequences and 276 Gb of sequence data. An early release covering approximately 600 HLA-typed donors comprised 250 to 350 gigabases of sequencing data and 85 million or so unique TCR sequences. Among the approximately 400 genotyped donors, around 81% belonged to the genetic ancestry cluster associated with self-reported Caucasian donors. The study aimed to test whether signatures of past pathogen exposure could be identified by cataloging public T cell receptors. The T cell repertoires of 700 or so subjects were profiled by immunosequencing and related to cytomegalovirus serostatus. Besides the first cohort of around 700 subjects, a separate validation cohort made up of roughly 120 different subjects was used. The study combined high-throughput TCR immunosequencing, statistical association of individual TCRs with disease status, and machine learning to predict cytomegalovirus infection status. To study patterns of TCR occurrence, a later analysis re-analyzed previously published TCR beta repertoires from just over 650 donors and added high-resolution HLA genotyping. Rather than using new phenotypic data, the later analysis identified candidate immune exposures from TCR beta sequences and from how often those sequences occurred across donors. An earlier analysis of 587 of the donors used high-throughput TCR beta sequencing to judge whether each TCR beta V gene segment behaved as functional or pseudogenic. Alongside the repertoire data, information on donor age, sex, ethnicity and CMV serostatus was compiled. Genome-wide SNP genotypes for about three fifths of the roughly 670 donors were used in a later genetic analysis, which treated that subset as a discovery cohort. All discovery cohort repertoires had been generated using a single sequencing platform. Both class I and class II loci were covered by HLA typing, at four-digit resolution. Typing coverage differed by locus: A, B, C, DRB1 and DQB1 were typed in about 620-640 donors, DQA1 in roughly 510, DPA1 in 600 to 610, and DPB1 in about 450. Because of strong linkage in the cohort, 4 to 6 DR-DQ haplotypes were treated as single units for association and clustering. Among 398 genotyped donors of the cohort, an average of approximately 250,000 unique TCR beta nucleotide sequences were sequenced per donor, 15% to 20% of them non-productive. The paper as a whole reports these results and caveats: When HLA alleles, especially DR and DQ, strongly co-occurred, TCR associations were difficult to assign to individual alleles. At a false discovery rate of 0.05, a later analysis linked about 17,000 TCR beta sequences to specific HLA alleles. The study gave a list of some 150 TCR beta chains associated with cytomegalovirus. Some IMGT-functional V segments, including TRBV6-2 and TRBV6-3, could not be told apart with the 87-base-pair reads, so those segments were excluded. CMV serostatus was the only immune exposure information available for the cohort. A group of highly shared sequence variants was considered likely to be a technical artifact of the sequencing pipeline. Correlated functional status among segregating V segments might be attributable to linkage disequilibrium, but an unknown experimental factor could not be ruled out. According to a later analysis, TCR association rates differed among HLA loci, with DRB1 alleles showing the most associated TCRs and HLA-C alleles showing the fewest. This cohort had only TCR beta chains sequenced, and the lack of alpha or paired-chain data limited which features could be detected. A later genetic analysis associated a missense DCLRE1C variant with V-gene and J-gene trimming of TCR beta chains, and an independent cohort replicated the association. In a later analysis, several top co-occurrence clusters were reported to appear linked to parvovirus B19, influenza, CMV and Epstein-Barr virus. A further reported finding was that TCR beta sequences accurately predicted the HLA-A and HLA-B alleles for most subjects in the first cohort. A later analysis found that HLA-associated TCR beta chains were more clonally expanded and had lower generation probabilities than equally common non-associated chains. Most CMV-associated TCR beta chains appeared to be HLA-restricted in a later analysis, and the HLA associations seemed to be driven largely by CMV exposure. According to a later genetic analysis, donors in an Asian-associated ancestry cluster had fewer N-insertions in productive TCRs than the approximately 670-donor mean. The classifier was reported to diagnose cytomegalovirus status with high specificity and sensitivity in both the original and validation cohorts. While some public TCRs were present in many individuals, most TCR sequences turned up only very rarely across donors. According to the authors, the approach could potentially be generalized to other disease states and immunological phenotypes. The presence/absence analyses assumed that sequencing depth was roughly uniform across donors, and that assumption may not be true. In an earlier analysis of approximately 590 of the donors, most TCR beta V segments appeared in productive rearrangements about 87% or about 30% of the time, broadly matching IMGT annotations. Seventeen rarely observed V segments, including chromosome 9 orphons, were excluded from the earlier analysis of almost 600 of the donors because counts were too low. Three of the identified cytomegalovirus-associated TCR beta chains were confirmed in vitro to be specific for cytomegalovirus antigens. Because some donors lacked HLA typing at each locus, the association tests relied only on the typed subset.

The cohort comprised 670 or so healthy bone marrow donors. At the time of sampling, all cohort members were nominally healthy, though unrecorded immune exposures were likely present. The donor was CMV seronegative and belonged to the group of 352 seronegative cohort members. A peripheral blood sample was collected from each donor, and TCR beta sequencing was performed on peripheral blood mononuclear cells. Genomic DNA extraction from the blood cell samples was performed with the Qiagen DNeasy Blood Extraction Kit. Details on this clone: Its specific antigen is unknown. No per-base quality is available; no much larger clone lies one base away.

Library preparation employed the immunoSEQ multiplex PCR assay. The multiplex PCR relied on a mix of 60 forward primers for TCR Vbeta segments and 13 reverse primers for TCR Jbeta segments. The CDR3 region of rearranged TCR beta genes was amplified from genomic DNA by a multiplex PCR assay. The Illumina HiSeq System was used to sequence the amplified TCR beta libraries as 87-base-pair reads. The original pipeline was this. A later analysis tallied roughly 80 million unique TCR beta chains across the 700 or so repertoires, and about 12 million of those chains were shared by two or more donors. A nearest-neighbor algorithm error-corrected the raw reads and collapsed the reads into unique sequences, merging closely related sequences to remove PCR and sequencing errors. CDR3 sequences were aligned to IMGT reference sequences to assign V, D and J gene segments. For a sequence to be retained, a match of at least six nucleotides was required to both a V gene segment and a J gene segment. Rearrangements were called productive when the CDR3 lacked stop codons and stayed in frame with V and J; all others were non-productive. CDR3 was defined according to IMGT convention as the region running from the second conserved V-encoded cysteine to the conserved J-encoded phenylalanine. The earlier analysis of around 640 of the donors excluded sequences that lacked an unambiguous match to a single V gene segment. In an earlier analysis of 500 to 750 of the donors, V segments were called functional above 56.7% productive rearrangements and were called segregating when the between-donor standard deviation exceeded 5%. A statistical classification framework was built to diagnose cytomegalovirus status from the catalog of TCR beta chain sequences. V and J gene assignment, in a later analysis, came from comparing TCR nucleotide sequences with IMGT/GENE-DB human TR gene sequences. The TCRdist pipeline was used in a later analysis to assign CDR3 sequences and most-parsimonious VDJ recombination scenarios. In a later analysis, every TCR beta chain was defined by the combination of its CDR3 amino acid sequence and its V-gene family, and reads without a unique V-gene family were dropped. To address suspected cross-contamination and a sequencing artifact, a later analysis removed 550 to 750 highly shared, low-generation-probability nucleotide sequences. For each public chain, a later analysis derived a clonal expansion index from normalized ranks of inferred template counts within each repertoire. In a later analysis, generation probabilities were computed with a VDJ recombination model fitted to out-of-frame rearrangements, and the resulting probabilities were checked against IGoR. A later analysis scored TCR-TCR, TCR-HLA and TCR-CMV co-occurrence with hypergeometric tests, applying a repertoire-size bias correction to TCR pairs. False discovery rates were estimated in a later analysis by permuting HLA or CMV assignments 20 times. In a later analysis, co-occurring TCRs were grouped using DBSCAN, and TCRdist sequence similarity was added for clustering within HLA-allele-positive subsets. Repertoires with fewer than 30,000 or more than 120,000 public chains were left out of co-occurrence clustering, as were four to six repertoires with anomalous nucleotide sharing. TCRdb took over this immuneACCESS table, retaining in-frame rearrangements with V and J assigned. Such tables are incomplete; in checked studies, under half of the missing clones stem from an unresolved V gene, and the remainder is unexplained. V and J calls and clone size come straight from that table; D and trimming were deduced from the DNA. This sample comprises some 140,000 clones, roughly 79% of them detected only once. The ten largest clones add up to about 2.8% of the sample.

The germline V gene sets CDR1 to SGHRS and CDR2 to YFSETQ. The germline V and J ends show losses of 4 bases and 3 bases respectively, and no gene match explains 7 bases of the junction. The CDR3 starts with the cysteine, ends with the phenylalanine, and has 16 residues. Left in the record is the CDR3 DNA by itself, 48 bases read in frame from the first base. The receptor was derived from a man aged 18 to 35 in good health and CMV-seronegative. This chain is built from TRBV5-1 and TRBJ1-5; 10 junctional bases match TRBD1. Sequences were obtained from PBMCs. Here is the DNA: TGCGCCAGCAGCCCCGGGACAGGGGCCCTCAATCAGCCCCAGCATTTT. Protein translation: CASSPGTGALNQPQHF.